This T cell receptor beta chain was obtained from a study of identical twins. TCRdb analysed the 5' RACE reads with MiXCR anew, one entry per CDR3 protein. Among 280,000 or so distinct CDR3 sequences listed, 6.5% to 9.5% were seen once. The trim removed 5 bases at V and 9 bases at J, leaving 4 bases unmatched. CDR3 size: 14 residues. The same sample was also studied in work on yellow fever vaccine responses in identical twins.

Specimen: memory (CD45RO+) T cells sorted from blood. V is TRBV12-3 or TRBV12-4 and J is TRBJ2-1; TRBD2 aligns across 13 bases. The receptor was derived from a woman in her late teens or twenties in good health. The CDR3 loop reads CASSPGLAGFEQFF. CDR3 DNA: TGTGCCAGCAGTCCGGGACTAGCGGGGTTTGAGCAGTTCTTC.